One and the same sample provided the 13 T cell receptor beta chains below, sequenced in a study of blood T cells in healthy people across ages. It was with a sample-barcoded 5' primer and a J-beta primer mix that a second PCR of roughly 7 to 12 cycles was run. TCRdb re-called the 5' RACE reads through MiXCR, storing one row per CDR3 protein. The sample yields almost 800,000 distinct CDR3 sequences, 58% seen once. Sample: blood. All receptors derive from a man aged 30 to 45 in good health.

The rearrangement links TRBV7-3 to TRBJ2-7, with D tentatively TRBD1 (5 bases). V lost 8 bases to trimming and J lost 3 bases, with 14 bases between them. The CDR3 covers 13 residues. CDR1 and CDR2 (germline): SGHTA, FQGTGA. CDR3 coding DNA: TGTGCCAGCGCAATTGGACAATTCTACGAGCAGTACTTC. Its protein is CASAIGQFYEQYF.

This clonotype was counted between two and nine times. CDR3 loop: CASTGAGFEQFF. DNA for the CDR3: TGTGCCAGCACTGGCGCTGGATTTGAGCAGTTCTTC. This chain links TRBV6-1 with TRBJ2-1; no definite D call. The CDR3 contains 12 residues. Per the germline V gene, CDR1 is MNHNS and CDR2 is SASEGT. Trimming pared 7 bases from V and 9 bases from J, leaving 13 bases between.

Concerning this clonotype itself: A much larger clone is a single base away; this may be a read error. This chain links TRBV7-2 with TRBJ2-3; D uncertain. From germline, CDR1 is SGHTA and CDR2 FQGNSA. Trimming left V 0 bases short and J 4 bases short, with 5 bases between. This CDR3 contains 13 residues. CDR3 amino acids: CASSLAWADTQYF. CDR3 DNA sequence: TGTGCCAGCAGCTTAGCGTGGGCAGATACGCAGTATTTT.

The CDR3 protein is CASSPYVGKHQETQFF. The CDR3 nucleotides read TGTGCCAGCAGTCCCTACGTGGGCAAACACCAGGAGACCCAGTTCTTC. The chain is built from TRBV27 and TRBJ2-1; the D is unclear. V lost 5 bases and J lost 13, with 27 bases in between. The CDR3 is 16 residues long. Germline V CDR1 and CDR2: MNHEY, SMNVEV (reference sequence).

The V gene is TRBV9, the J gene TRBJ2-1, with 9 positions matching TRBD2. V dropped 3 bases and J dropped 3; count of bases not matched to a gene: 16. CDR1 SGDLS and CDR2 YYNGEE come from the germline V gene. This CDR3 region has 19 residues. CDR3 region: CASSGKTFREREDYNEQFF. CDR3 bases: TGTGCCAGCAGCGGGAAGACGTTCAGGGAGCGGGAGGACTACAATGAGCAGTTCTTC.

The gene calls are TRBV7-2 and TRBJ2-5; no reliable D call. Germline CDR1 reads SGHTA; CDR2 reads FQGNSA. The V end lost 3 bases, the J end lost 2 bases, and 7 bases lay between the germline ends. The CDR3 contains 13 residues. CDR3 amino acids: CASSFNRQETQYF. The CDR3, as DNA: TGTGCCAGCAGCTTCAACAGACAAGAGACCCAGTACTTC.

This clonotype was observed a few times. This rearrangement joins TRBV29-1 to TRBJ2-7; a possible D gene is TRBD2 (5 bases). CDR1 and CDR2 (germline): SQVTM, ANQGSEA. Trimming left V 4 bases short and J 4 bases short, with 14 bases between. The CDR3 loop spans 13 amino acids. CDR3 region: CSVVSGLSYEQYF. The CDR3 DNA reads TGCAGCGTTGTGTCAGGACTCTCTTACGAGCAGTACTTC.

This clonotype was seen only a few times. The chain is built from TRBV7-2 and TRBJ2-3, with 7 positions matching TRBD2. V lost 5 bases to trimming and J lost 2 bases; unmatched junction nucleotides: 10. The CDR3 covers 16 residues. Germline V gives CDR1 SGHTA, CDR2 FQGNSA. The CDR3 sequence: CASSQGDYSTTDTQYF. CDR3 DNA: TGTGCCAGCAGCCAAGGGGACTACTCGACCACAGATACGCAGTATTTT.

The V call is TRBV6-1, the J call TRBJ1-6, with D possibly being TRBD1 (6 bases). Deletions cut 2 bases from V and 10 bases from J, with 9 bases between. This CDR3 is 13 amino acids long. The germline V gene has CDR1 MNHNS and CDR2 SASEGT. The CDR3 loop is CASSESRGSPLHF. The CDR3 nucleotides read TGTGCCAGCAGTGAATCTAGGGGGTCACCCCTCCACTTT.

The V gene is TRBV6-5, the J gene TRBJ2-3; 9 bases agree with TRBD2. This CDR3 is 14 amino acids long. Trimming removed 4 bases from V and 9 bases from J; junction bases left unmatched: 8. Per the germline V gene, CDR1 is MNHEY and CDR2 is SVGAGI. CDR3 in amino acids: CASSLAGATSTQYF. The CDR3 DNA follows: TGTGCCAGCAGTTTAGCGGGAGCCACATCGACGCAGTATTTT.

This clonotype was recorded only once. CDR3 sequence (DNA): TGTGCCAGCAAGTTTAGGGGCTGGGACAATGAGCAGTTCTTC. Protein product: CASKFRGWDNEQFF. V is TRBV28 and J is TRBJ2-1; tentative D call: TRBD1 (5 bases). The CDR3 is 14 amino acids. CDR1 is MDHEN, CDR2 SYDVKM, per germline. Trimming cost V 7 bases and J 5 bases, with 15 bases left between them.

V usage is TRBV28 and J usage is TRBJ2-5; D gene ambiguous. Germline loops: CDR1 MDHEN, CDR2 SYDVKM. V was clipped by 3 bases and J by 5 bases, with 13 bases between them. The CDR3 runs 14 residues. In nucleotides, the CDR3 is TGTGCCAGCAGTTTTCGAACAATGGGGGAGACCCAGTACTTC. Amino acids: CASSFRTMGETQYF. Looking up the rest from reference TRBV28 and TRBJ2-5 gives the full variable domain: DVKVTQSSRYLVKRTGEKVFLECVQDMDHENMFWYRQDPGLGLRLIYFSYDVKMKEKGDIPEGYSVSREKKERFSLILESASTNQTSMYLCASSFRTMGETQYFGPGTRLLVL.

The genes are TRBV27 and TRBJ2-3; 8 bases agree with TRBD2. The CDR3 extends over 15 amino acids. The ends lost 5 bases at V and 1 base at J; junction bases unmatched: 5. The germline V gene encodes CDR1 MNHEY and CDR2 SMNVEV (reference sequence). CDR3 region: CASSIQTSGTDTQYF. DNA of the CDR3: TGTGCCAGCAGTATACAGACTAGCGGCACAGATACGCAGTATTTT.